This TCR beta chain was captured in a study of blood T cells in healthy people across ages. Study results and caveats: Higher diversity and more naive CD4+ cells were features of long-lived donors, compared to aged donors.

The germline CDR1 and CDR2 sequences are LGHNA and YNFKEQ. This CDR3 comprises 16 residues. J lost 4 bases, V lost 1 base, and 6 bases had no gene match. Alongside a J-beta primer mix, a sample-barcoded 5' primer served in a second PCR lasting roughly 6 to 11 cycles. TCRdb passed the 5' RACE reads through MiXCR, listing each CDR3 protein once. The sample includes about 760,000 distinct CDR3 sequences, 20% to 25% seen only once; the top ten take more than 8%. This clonotype was seen a few times. Its cognate antigen is unknown. These data also featured in a second study, about T cells of mothers and their children. That paper states: Extraction yielded RNA that went, in full, into cDNA synthesis at roughly 1.4 ug per 15 ul. Sequencing got over 8.5 million TCR beta CDR3 reads from each mother and about 2.9 million from each child.

The sequenced sample consisted of blood. The TCR sequence derives from a boy between 5 and 17 years old in good health. This rearrangement joins TRBV4-2 to TRBJ2-5; 10 nucleotides match TRBD2. CDR3 protein: CASSQGLAGDGETQYF. CDR3 bases: TGTGCCAGCAGCCAAGGGCTAGCGGGAGATGGAGAGACCCAGTACTTC.